The 23 T cell receptor beta chains given below trace back to one sample, sequenced in a study of blood T cell repertoires in COVID-19. Profiling relied on immunoSEQ multiplex PCR, and the TCRdb table lists in-frame clones only, not all of them. The table has 30,000 to 35,000 clones, around 82% seen once. The specimen was peripheral blood. All receptors come from a man aged 45 to 65 with acute or convalescent COVID-19.

The gene calls are TRBV3-1 (or the pseudogene TRBV3-2) and TRBJ1-2; D gene ambiguous. The CDR3 is 15 residues long. V was cut by 0 bases and J by 4 bases, with 12 bases left in between. Germline loops: CDR1 LGHDT, CDR2 YNNKEL (reference sequence). CDR3 sequence reads: CASSQDPGIGYGYTF. The DNA of the CDR3 is TGTGCCAGCAGCCAAGATCCGGGGATCGGCTATGGCTACACCTTC.

J is TRBJ2-3 and V is TRBV5-1, with a weak D call TRBD2 (6 bases). CDR3 length: 13 amino acids. V dropped 4 bases and J dropped 4 bases, with 10 bases sitting between them. Germline-derived CDR1 and CDR2 are SGHRS and YFSETQ. CDR3 bases: TGCGCCAGCAGCCGATGGGGGGCAGATACGCAGTATTTT. This translates into CASSRWGADTQYF.

The genes are TRBV19 and TRBJ2-1, with a weak D call TRBD1 (5 bases). Trimming shortened V by 3 bases and J by 0 bases, and 18 bases separated the two germline ends. The CDR3 covers 18 residues. Per germline, CDR1 LNHDA and CDR2 SQIVND (reference sequence). The CDR3 spells CASSIPVWGTGSYNEQFF. CDR3 bases: TGTGCCAGTAGTATCCCCGTTTGGGGCACTGGCTCCTACAATGAGCAGTTCTTC. The full variable domain, completed using reference TRBV19 and TRBJ2-1, is DGGITQSPKYLFRKEGQNVTLSCEQNLNHDAMYWYRQDPGQGLRLIYYSQIVNDFQKGDIAEGYSVSREKKESFPLTVTSAQKNPTAFYLCASSIPVWGTGSYNEQFFGPGTRLTVL.

The chain links TRBV7-8 to TRBJ2-7; no clear D. From germline, CDR1 is SGHVS and CDR2 FQNEAQ. Trimming cost V 4 bases and J 2 bases, with 3 bases left between them. This CDR3 region has 11 residues. Written as DNA, the CDR3 is TGTGCCAGCAGCTCAACCTACGAGCAGTACTTC. This gives the protein CASSSTYEQYF.

This clone was observed once. This chain uses TRBV5-1 with TRBJ2-1, with D possibly TRBD1 on 5 matching bases. Trimming removed 3 bases from V and 0 bases from J, with 16 bases in between. This CDR3 comprises 17 residues. Germline values: CDR1 SGHRS, CDR2 YFSETQ. The CDR3 DNA follows: TGCGCCAGCAGCTCCAGTCATCAGGGCAGCTCCTACAATGAGCAGTTCTTC. It codes for CASSSSHQGSSYNEQFF.

This clone was counted only a few times. This sequence joins TRBV5-6 and TRBJ1-4, with D possibly TRBD1 on 5 matching bases. V was clipped by 0 bases and J by 2 bases, with 8 bases between them. The germline CDR1 and CDR2 sequences are SGHDT and YYEEEE. This CDR3 contains 15 residues. The CDR3 region is CASSLAGVTNEKLFF. CDR3 coding DNA: TGTGCCAGCAGCTTGGCGGGGGTCACTAATGAAAAACTGTTTTTT.

The J gene is TRBJ1-4, the V gene TRBV5-1; a weak D match, TRBD1 (6 bases). Trimming cost V 5 bases and J 0 bases, with 11 bases left between them. The CDR3 contains 15 residues. Germline CDR1 SGHRS, CDR2 YFSETQ. CDR3 sequence (DNA): TGCGCCAGCAGTGGCCGACAGGCAACTAATGAAAAACTGTTTTTT. Its protein product is CASSGRQATNEKLFF. Full variable domain (missing parts from reference TRBV5-1 and TRBJ1-4): KAGVTQTPRYLIKTRGQQVTLSCSPISGHRSVSWYQQTPGQGLQFLFEYFSETQRNKGNFPGRFSGRQFSNSRSEMNVSTLELGDSALYLCASSGRQATNEKLFFGSGTQLSVL.

V gene TRBV7-6 combines with J gene TRBJ1-4; possibly TRBD1 for D (5 bases). V was clipped by 0 bases and J by 0 bases, with 5 bases between them. Germline values: CDR1 SGHVS, CDR2 FNYEAQ. CDR3 length: 15 residues. In DNA, the CDR3 is TGTGCCAGCAGCTTAGCAGGGGCAACTAATGAAAAACTGTTTTTT. This codes for CASSLAGATNEKLFF.

In DNA, the CDR3 is TGCGCCAGCAGCCAAGCCGACCCCAGGGTTTTCAAAAACATTCAGTACTTC. Residues: CASSQADPRVFKNIQYF. The V and J genes are TRBV4-1 and TRBJ2-4; maybe TRBD1 (5 bases). The V end lost 1 base, the J end lost 3 bases, and 16 bases lay between the germline ends. From germline, CDR1 is MGHRA and CDR2 YSYEKL. The CDR3 has 17 amino acids.

The chain couples TRBV3-1 (or the pseudogene TRBV3-2) to TRBJ2-1; the match to TRBD2 covers 11 bases. The CDR3 is 15 amino acids. Germline V CDR1 and CDR2: LGHDT, YNNKEL (reference sequence). J lost 8 bases, V lost 5 bases, and 8 bases had no gene match. The CDR3 DNA is TGTGCCAGCAGCACAACTAGCGGGGGAGTTGATGAGCAGTTCTTC. This sequence encodes CASSTTSGGVDEQFF.

The J gene is TRBJ2-7, the V gene TRBV11-2; 8 nucleotides align to TRBD2. CDR1 SGHAT and CDR2 FQNNGV come from the germline V gene. The CDR3 runs to 15 residues. V gave up 5 bases and J gave up 5 bases; unmatched junction bases: 11. CDR3 coding DNA: TGTGCCAGCAGCGACGCGGGACTAGGTATCAACGAGCAGTACTTC. Protein sequence: CASSDAGLGINEQYF.

J is TRBJ2-7 and V is TRBV7-9, with 8 positions matching TRBD1. V shed 5 bases, J shed 2 bases, and the junction held 2 bases outside the gene matches. Germline V CDR1 and CDR2: SEHNR, FQNEAQ (reference sequence). The CDR3 sequence is 13 residues long. The CDR3 DNA reads as TGTGCCAGCAGCCGGGGACAGGCCTACGAGCAGTACTTC. It translates to CASSRGQAYEQYF.

This sequence joins TRBV11-3 and TRBJ2-2; D is unclear. The CDR3 totals 13 residues. V was trimmed by 3 bases and J by 5 bases, leaving 7 bases between them. The germline V gene encodes CDR1 SGHNT and CDR2 YENEEA. For the CDR3, the DNA is TGTGCCAGCAGCTTTCCCGGGACCGGGGAGCTGTTTTTT. Encoded protein: CASSFPGTGELFF.

This chain uses TRBV11-2 with TRBJ2-1; D gene unclear. V was clipped by 3 bases and J by 0 bases, with 12 bases between them. This CDR3 is built from 16 residues. Germline CDR1 reads SGHAT; CDR2 reads FQNNGV. The DNA for the CDR3 is TGTGCCAGCAGCTTGGGCTTCGGTCCCTCCTACAATGAGCAGTTCTTC. Amino acid sequence: CASSLGFGPSYNEQFF.

The CDR3 sequence: CAWSADSDEQYF. CDR3 DNA sequence: TGTGCCTGGAGTGCCGACAGCGACGAGCAGTACTTC. This chain joins TRBV30 and TRBJ2-7, with D perhaps matching TRBD1 (5 bases). This CDR3 region has 12 residues. The germline V and J ends were trimmed by 1 base and 5 bases, with 9 bases remaining between them. Germline CDR1 is GTSNPN and CDR2 is SVGIG (reference sequence).

This clone appeared a single time. In nucleotides, the CDR3 is TGTGCCAGCAGCCTCAGTAACACTGAAGCTTTCTTT. As protein: CASSLSNTEAFF. V gene TRBV11-2 combines with J gene TRBJ1-1; D ambiguous. Trimming shortened V by 5 bases and J by 2 bases, and 6 bases separated the two germline ends. Germline-derived CDR1 and CDR2 are SGHAT and FQNNGV. The CDR3 is 12 amino acids.

This chain uses TRBV7-8 with TRBJ1-5; 11 bases are a match to TRBD1. The CDR3 totals 17 residues. CDR1 is SGHVS, CDR2 FQNEAQ, per germline. Germline trimming cut 5 bases from V and 5 bases from J; bases unmatched to any gene: 11. The CDR3 sequence is CASSMDVWTGGDQPQHF. In DNA form, the CDR3 reads TGTGCCAGCAGCATGGATGTATGGACAGGGGGCGATCAGCCCCAGCATTTT.

This rearrangement joins TRBV9 to TRBJ2-3; a weak D match, TRBD2 (6 bases). CDR3 length: 16 residues. Germline CDR1 SGDLS, CDR2 YYNGEE. The V end was cut by 0 bases, the J end by 0 bases, with 11 bases between. The chain's CDR3 is CASSVVAGRSTDTQYF. In nucleotides, the CDR3 is TGTGCCAGCAGCGTAGTTGCGGGGAGAAGCACAGATACGCAGTATTTT.

The chain uses TRBV5-1 and TRBJ2-5; D is undetermined. This CDR3 is 14 amino acids long. V was trimmed by 0 bases and J by 2 bases, leaving 8 bases between them. CDR1 SGHRS and CDR2 YFSETQ come from the germline V gene. The chain's CDR3 is CASSLGSVQETQYF. The CDR3 coding sequence is TGCGCCAGCAGCTTGGGTTCCGTTCAAGAGACCCAGTACTTC.

The V gene is TRBV7-8, the J gene TRBJ2-2, with D tentatively TRBD2 (5 bases). The V end was cut by 3 bases, the J end by 7 bases, with 9 bases between. Germline V gene data show CDR1 as SGHVS and CDR2 as FQNEAQ. The CDR3 consists of 13 residues. CDR3 coding DNA: TGTGCCAGCAGCTTTTGGGGAGTCGGGGAGCTGTTTTTT. Its protein product is CASSFWGVGELFF.

The chain employs TRBV7-9 and TRBJ1-1, with unresolved D. Germline CDR1 and CDR2: SEHNR and FQNEAQ (reference sequence). The CDR3 totals 12 residues. V gave up 5 bases and J gave up 7 bases, with 11 bases separating them. DNA of the CDR3: TGTGCCAGCAGCCCCCAGACTGTTGAAGCTTTCTTT. This codes for CASSPQTVEAFF.

The chain uses TRBV27 and TRBJ2-7; D possibly corresponds to TRBD2 (5 bases). Germline values: CDR1 MNHEY, CDR2 SMNVEV (reference sequence). This CDR3 has 14 amino acids. V lost 4 bases and J 0 bases, leaving 10 bases between the germline ends. CDR3 nucleotides: TGTGCCAGCAGTTCCCCGGGAAGCTCCTACGAGCAGTACTTC. The encoded protein is CASSSPGSSYEQYF.

The chain carries TRBV2 and TRBJ1-5, with 12 bases lining up with TRBD1. The CDR3 spans 16 residues. Trimming took 7 bases from V and 7 from J; bases not matched to a gene: 11. Germline lookup yields CDR1 SNHLY and CDR2 FYNNEI. This chain's CDR3 is CASTLTGQGAGQPQHF. In DNA, the CDR3 is TGTGCCAGCACTCTAACGGGACAGGGGGCCGGACAGCCCCAGCATTTT.